This is a list of T cell receptor beta chains from one sample in a study of blood T cells in healthy people across ages. TCRdb reanalysed the 5' RACE reads using MiXCR and keeps one entry per CDR3 protein. The sample shows some 550,000 distinct CDR3 sequences, about 45% of them seen only once. Material: blood. These receptors all stem from an elderly man in good health. Each CDR3 is given with its conserved first and last residue. A D gene is named only where the DNA matches it firmly. The size of a clone is reported for some rows only, either as once, few or many, or as a class for expanded clones.

cdr3_aa | cdr3_nt | d_call | j_call | v_call | clone_size
CASSSSPRVQFF | TGTGCCAGCAGCTCATCCCCCAGGGTACAGTTCTTC | NA | TRBJ2-1 | TRBV7-2 | once
CASSRGQDQETQYF | TGCGCCAGCAGCCGGGGACAGGACCAAGAGACCCAGTACTTC | TRBD1 | TRBJ2-5 | TRBV5-1 | few
CASSVDGTGGDEQFF | TGTGCCAGCAGCGTAGACGGGACAGGGGGTGATGAGCAGTTCTTC | TRBD1 | TRBJ2-1 | TRBV9 | few
CASSQESVAGGNEQFF | TGTGCCAGCAGCCAAGAATCGGTGGCGGGCGGCAATGAGCAGTTCTTC | NA | TRBJ2-1 | TRBV3-1 | NA
CASRTAYSEQFF | TGTGCCAGCAGGACAGCCTACAGTGAGCAGTTCTTC | NA | TRBJ2-1 | TRBV12-3/TRBV12-4 | NA
CASSLASGGAEQFF | TGTGCCAGCAGCTTAGCTAGCGGGGGGGCTGAGCAGTTCTTC | TRBD2 | TRBJ2-1 | TRBV7-2 | few
CASSDHYEQYF | TGTGCCAGCAGCGACCACTACGAGCAGTACTTC | NA | TRBJ2-7 | TRBV6-2/TRBV6-3 | few
CASSDSTVGTQYF | TGTGCCAGCAGTGACTCGACGGTAGGGACCCAGTACTTC | NA | TRBJ2-5 | TRBV6-4 | NA
CASSFYQVKGYGYTF | TGTGCCAGCAGTTTCTATCAGGTGAAGGGCTATGGCTACACCTTC | NA | TRBJ1-2 | TRBV12-3/TRBV12-4 | NA
CASSLGRSETQYF | TGTGCCAGCAGTTTGGGCAGATCAGAGACCCAGTACTTC | NA | TRBJ2-5 | TRBV6-5 | many
CAWSVRGPYEQYF | TGTGCCTGGAGTGTAAGGGGCCCCTACGAGCAGTACTTC | NA | TRBJ2-7 | TRBV30 | NA
CASSLQGGRGYTF | TGTGCCAGCAGTCTTCAGGGGGGGAGAGGCTACACCTTC | TRBD1 | TRBJ1-2 | TRBV27 | NA
CASSLQGTTYTDTQYF | TGTGCCAGCAGCTTGCAGGGGACTACCTACACAGATACGCAGTATTTT | NA | TRBJ2-3 | TRBV7-2 | NA
CSVEVLSYEQYF | TGCAGCGTTGAGGTTCTCTCCTACGAGCAGTACTTC | NA | TRBJ2-7 | TRBV29-1 | NA
CASSRGQGAYGYTF | TGTGCCAGCAGCCGAGGACAGGGTGCCTATGGCTACACCTTC | TRBD1 | TRBJ1-2 | TRBV12-3/TRBV12-4 | NA
CASRPGTESQNSPLHF | TGTGCCAGCAGACCCGGGACAGAGTCACAAAATTCACCCCTCCACTTT | TRBD1 | TRBJ1-6 | TRBV6-5 | many
CAWSPGRNYGYTF | TGTGCCTGGAGCCCCGGCAGAAACTATGGCTACACCTTC | NA | TRBJ1-2 | TRBV30 | few
CAISVPQGRSTF | TGTGCCATCAGTGTGCCACAGGGGAGAAGCACCTTC | TRBD1 | TRBJ1-2 | TRBV10-3 | NA
CVSSLAGDASAEAFF | TGTGTCAGCAGCTTGGCAGGGGACGCTTCCGCTGAAGCTTTCTTT | NA | TRBJ1-1 | TRBV5-5 | NA
CASSLERGQGNEKLFF | TGTGCCAGCAGCTTGGAGCGAGGACAGGGGAATGAAAAACTGTTTTTT | TRBD1 | TRBJ1-4 | TRBV7-9 | NA
CASSLSGESYEQYF | TGTGCCAGCAGCTTGAGCGGAGAAAGCTACGAGCAGTACTTC | NA | TRBJ2-7 | TRBV7-3 | few
CASSVTTLNEQFF | TGTGCCAGCAGCGTGACAACCTTGAATGAGCAGTTCTTC | NA | TRBJ2-1 | TRBV7-3 | NA
CATSDLQSVYLNTEAFF | TGTGCCACCAGTGATTTGCAATCCGTCTACCTAAACACTGAAGCTTTCTTT | NA | TRBJ1-1 | TRBV24-1 | few
CASSQEAKFYGYTF | TGCGCCAGCAGCCAAGAAGCCAAGTTCTATGGCTACACCTTC | NA | TRBJ1-2 | TRBV4-1 | once
CASSPRGVPEAFF | TGTGCCAGCAGTCCCAGGGGAGTCCCTGAAGCTTTCTTT | NA | TRBJ1-1 | TRBV25-1 | NA
CASSSYTSGSRELFF | TGTGCCAGCAGTTCCTACACTAGCGGGAGTAGGGAGCTGTTTTTT | TRBD2 | TRBJ2-2 | TRBV27 | NA
CASRDRGRGNEKLFF | TGTGCCAGCAGGGACCGCGGTCGGGGTAATGAAAAACTGTTTTTT | NA | TRBJ1-4 | TRBV6-6 | NA
CASRNRGGATNTGELFF | TGTGCCAGCAGAAACCGCGGGGGGGCCACGAACACCGGGGAGCTGTTTTTT | TRBD2 | TRBJ2-2 | TRBV6-6 | NA
CSARDPRGGDGTEAFF | TGCAGTGCTAGAGACCCTCGAGGGGGTGACGGCACTGAAGCTTTCTTT | NA | TRBJ1-1 | TRBV20-1 | once
CASSLATPEQYF | TGTGCCAGCAGCTTGGCAACCCCGGAGCAGTACTTC | NA | TRBJ2-5 | TRBV7-9 | NA
CASSLVTSVATDTQYF | TGTGCCAGCAGCTTAGTGACTAGTGTAGCAACAGATACGCAGTATTTT | NA | TRBJ2-3 | TRBV11-2 | NA
CASSDGRANTEAFF | TGTGCCAGCAGTGACGGAAGGGCTAACACTGAAGCTTTCTTT | NA | TRBJ1-1 | TRBV6-6 | few
CARESYPKQETQYF | TGTGCCAGGGAAAGTTACCCAAAGCAAGAGACCCAGTACTTC | NA | TRBJ2-5 | TRBV2 | few
CASSVTSGGTQYF | TGTGCCAGCAGTGTGACTAGCGGGGGGACACAGTACTTC | TRBD2 | TRBJ2-5 | TRBV6-6 | few
CASSTGQPGNTIYF | TGTGCCAGCAGCACTGGACAGCCTGGAAACACCATATATTTT | NA | TRBJ1-3 | TRBV7-6 | NA
CASSYSGLRNEQYF | TGTGCCAGCAGTTACTCCGGTCTCCGGAACGAGCAGTACTTC | NA | TRBJ2-7 | TRBV6-5 | many
CATSDFDREEQFF | TGTGCCACCAGTGATTTCGACCGGGAAGAGCAGTTCTTC | NA | TRBJ2-1 | TRBV24-1 | NA
CASSFGQGANEQYF | TGTGCCAGCAGCTTCGGACAGGGGGCCAACGAGCAGTACTTC | TRBD1 | TRBJ2-7 | TRBV7-9 | NA